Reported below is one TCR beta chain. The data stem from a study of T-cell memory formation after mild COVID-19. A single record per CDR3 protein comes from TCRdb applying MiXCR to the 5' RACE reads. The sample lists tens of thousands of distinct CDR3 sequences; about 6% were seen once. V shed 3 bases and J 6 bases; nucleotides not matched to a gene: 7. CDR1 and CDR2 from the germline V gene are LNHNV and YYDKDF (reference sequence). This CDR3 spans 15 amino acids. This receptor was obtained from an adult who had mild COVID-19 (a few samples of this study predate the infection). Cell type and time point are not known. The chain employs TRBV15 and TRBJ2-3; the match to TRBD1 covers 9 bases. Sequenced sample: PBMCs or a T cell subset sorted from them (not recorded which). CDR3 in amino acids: CATSSPGQGGDTQYF. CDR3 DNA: TGTGCCACCAGCAGTCCGGGACAGGGTGGTGATACGCAGTATTTT.